The 26 T cell receptor beta chains in this list originate from one sample, sequenced in a study of cytomegalovirus exposure and HLA in healthy donors (dated by TCRdb to 2015 to 2018). The receptor library was made with the immunoSEQ multiplex PCR assay. A mixture of 60 forward primers for TCR Vbeta segments and 13 reverse primers for TCR Jbeta segments was used in the multiplex PCR. TCRdb carries this immuneACCESS record with in-frame sequences only. Its versions omit some clonotypes, under half of them owing to an unresolved V gene in the studies checked, with the rest unexplained. This sample gives approximately 180,000 clones in total; more than 9.5% of them show up just once. Under 10% of the sample is in the top ten clones. Sequencing was done on a sample of PBMCs. The receptors originated from a man aged 45 to 65 in good health and CMV-seropositive.

This clone was seen more than once but under ten times. This chain links TRBV9 with TRBJ2-5; TRBD2 aligns across 8 bases. The CDR3 covers 13 residues. Germline values: CDR1 SGDLS, CDR2 YYNGEE. The V segment lost 3 bases and the J segment 6 bases; nucleotides outside the gene matches: 4. CDR3 amino acids: CASSATGGKTQYF. The DNA for the CDR3 is TGTGCCAGCAGCGCCACGGGGGGGAAGACCCAGTACTTC.

The chain employs TRBV9 and TRBJ2-3; 9 bases map to TRBD2. The V and J ends lost 7 bases and 2 bases, in that order; junction bases with no gene match: 23. The CDR3 has 20 amino acids. The germline gives CDR1 SGDLS, CDR2 YYNGEE. The CDR3 here is CASPLQVAGGPKRFTDTQYF. CDR3 bases: TGTGCCAGCCCCCTTCAGGTTGCGGGGGGGCCTAAGAGGTTCACAGATACGCAGTATTTT.

Remarks on this clone: Other DNA sequences in the sample encode the same CDR3. The chain couples TRBV5-1 to TRBJ1-1, with TRBD1 matching 8 bases. CDR3 length: 14 amino acids. Germline CDR1 SGHRS, CDR2 YFSETQ. The V and J ends lost 0 bases and 5 bases, in that order; junction bases with no gene match: 3. The CDR3 sequence: CASSLGTGGTEAFF. DNA of the CDR3: TGCGCCAGCAGCTTGGGTACAGGGGGTACTGAAGCTTTCTTT.

V and J are TRBV5-4 and TRBJ2-1; TRBD1 or TRBD2 may be the D gene (7 bases each). Between the trimmed V and J ends, which lost 7 bases and 4 bases, there was a span of 18 bases. CDR3 length: 15 amino acids. Looked up from germline, CDR1 is SGHNT and CDR2 is YYREEE (reference sequence). CDR3 sequence: CASGLGGGAYNEQFF. As DNA, the CDR3 is TGTGCCAGCGGCCTGGGAGGGGGCGCTTACAATGAGCAGTTCTTC. The full variable domain, with the rest looked up from reference TRBV5-4 and TRBJ2-1, is ETGVTQSPTHLIKTRGQQVTLRCSSQSGHNTVSWYQQALGQGPQFIFQYYREEENGRGNFPPRFSGLQFPNYSSELNVNALELDDSALYLCASGLGGGAYNEQFFGPGTRLTVL.

V is TRBV6-5 and J is TRBJ1-6, with 7 bases matching TRBD1. V lost 7 bases, J lost 7 bases, and 7 bases stayed unmatched. The CDR3 loop spans 14 amino acids. In germline, CDR1 is MNHEY, CDR2 SVGAGI. The CDR3: CASTRQGGNSPLHF. The DNA of the CDR3 is TGTGCCAGCACCAGACAGGGTGGGAATTCACCCCTCCACTTT.

The V gene is TRBV5-4, the J gene TRBJ2-2; 8 positions match TRBD2. The germline CDR1 and CDR2 sequences are SGHNT and YYREEE (reference sequence). CDR3 length: 16 amino acids. V was pared by 7 bases and J by 0 bases, with 8 bases of the junction left unmatched. The CDR3 DNA follows: TGTGCCAGCGGAGATAGCGGGAAGTCGAACACCGGGGAGCTGTTTTTT. It encodes CASGDSGKSNTGELFF.

The chain couples TRBV5-6 to TRBJ2-7, with TRBD2 matching over 9 bases. CDR3 length equals 17 residues. Germline CDR1 is SGHDT and CDR2 is YYEEEE. Unmatched junction bases numbered 12, after V lost 1 base and J lost 4 bases. The CDR3 nucleotides are TGTGCCAGCAGCTTGCCTACAGGGCGGGGGGGCATATACGAGCAGTACGTC. Protein: CASSLPTGRGGIYEQYV.

This clone was observed a few times. V and J are TRBV10-3 and TRBJ2-2, with D possibly TRBD2 on 7 matching bases. V shed 8 bases and J shed 3 bases, with 13 bases lying between them. Germline V gene data show CDR1 as ENHRY and CDR2 as SYGVKD. This CDR3 spans 14 amino acids. The DNA for the CDR3 is TGTGCCATCCGGGGGGACACCTACACCGGGGAGCTGTTTTTT. It encodes CAIRGDTYTGELFF.

This clone was picked up one time. The chain joins TRBV18 to TRBJ2-7; D is perhaps TRBD2 (5 bases). V was pared by 6 bases and J by 6 bases, with 12 bases between. CDR1 and CDR2 from the germline V gene are KGHSH and LQKENI. This CDR3 is built from 12 residues. This chain's CDR3 is CASSAAGIEQYF. The CDR3 nucleotides are TGTGCCAGCTCCGCGGCCGGGATCGAGCAGTACTTC.

Only one count was recorded for this clone. The rearrangement links TRBV19 to TRBJ1-1; maybe TRBD1 (6 bases). Germline V gene lookup returns CDR1 LNHDA and CDR2 SQIVND (reference sequence). CDR3 size: 15 residues. V gave up 4 bases and J gave up 6 bases, with 18 bases separating them. The DNA for the CDR3 is TGTGCCAGTAGTAGGGGGCCATTGAATAACCCTGAAGCTTTCTTT. It specifies CASSRGPLNNPEAFF. Complete variable domain (other parts from reference TRBV19 and TRBJ1-1): DGGITQSPKYLFRKEGQNVTLSCEQNLNHDAMYWYRQDPGQGLRLIYYSQIVNDFQKGDIAEGYSVSREKKESFPLTVTSAQKNPTAFYLCASSRGPLNNPEAFFGQGTRLTVV.

This clone occurred a few times. The chain has TRBV4-3 and TRBJ1-1; the D gene is possibly TRBD1 (6 bases). V lost 0 bases and J lost 1, with 12 bases in between. This CDR3 region has 16 residues. Germline V gene lookup returns CDR1 LGHNA and CDR2 YSLEER. CDR3 nucleotide sequence: TGCGCCAGCAGCCAAGATCTAGGGGGGGGGAACACTGAAGCTTTCTTT. It specifies CASSQDLGGGNTEAFF.

The V and J genes are TRBV11-3 and TRBJ2-7; 8 bases fit TRBD1. The CDR3 sequence is 13 residues long. V shed 4 bases, J shed 3 bases, and the junction held 2 bases outside the gene matches. The germline gives CDR1 SGHNT, CDR2 YENEEA. The CDR3 is CASSSGQGYEQYF. The DNA of the CDR3 is TGTGCCAGCAGCTCCGGACAGGGCTACGAGCAGTACTTC. The whole variable domain, remainder taken from reference TRBV11-3 and TRBJ2-7, is EAGVVQSPRYKIIEKKQPVAFWCNPISGHNTLYWYLQNLGQGPELLIRYENEEAVDDSQLPKDRFSAERLKGVDSTLKIQPAELGDSAVYLCASSSGQGYEQYFGPGTRLTVT.

The chain recombines TRBV5-1 with TRBJ2-4; the match to TRBD2 covers 7 bases. Germline lookup yields CDR1 SGHRS and CDR2 YFSETQ. The CDR3 is 14 residues long. V gave up 4 bases and J gave up 6 bases; unmatched junction bases: 7. The DNA of the CDR3 is TGCGCCAGCAGCGCGGGGGTCGCTGGAAACATTCAGTACTTC. Amino acids: CASSAGVAGNIQYF.

The chain combines TRBV10-3 with TRBJ1-1; a weak D match, TRBD1 (6 bases). The CDR3 runs 13 residues. Germline V CDR1 and CDR2: ENHRY, SYGVKD. V was trimmed by 8 bases and J by 1 base, leaving 11 bases between them. The CDR3 region is CAIGDNPNTEAFF. The CDR3 coding sequence is TGTGCCATCGGGGACAATCCGAACACTGAAGCTTTCTTT.

The V gene is TRBV9, the J gene TRBJ2-3; 15 bases match TRBD2. CDR1 and CDR2 from the germline V gene are SGDLS and YYNGEE. V was pared by 2 bases and J by 0 bases, with 19 bases of the junction left unmatched. The CDR3 contains 23 residues. This chain's CDR3 is CASSVWTSGGEWIIYLSTDTQYF. The CDR3 DNA reads as TGTGCCAGCAGCGTCTGGACTAGCGGGGGGGAATGGATAATTTATTTAAGCACAGATACGCAGTATTTT.

This chain links TRBV30 with TRBJ2-7, with D possibly TRBD1 on 6 matching bases. In germline, CDR1 is GTSNPN, CDR2 SVGIG (reference sequence). V shed 4 bases and J shed 0 bases, with 10 bases lying between them. The CDR3 loop spans 13 amino acids. The CDR3 DNA is TGTGCCTGGACAGGGGCGAACTCCTACGAGCAGTACTTC. Its protein product is CAWTGANSYEQYF.

The rearrangement links TRBV6-1 to TRBJ2-5, with 9 bases matching TRBD2. The CDR3 spans 15 residues. The V and J ends lost 4 bases and 1 base, in that order; junction bases with no gene match: 4. The germline gives CDR1 MNHNS, CDR2 SASEGT. In DNA form, the CDR3 reads TGTGCCAGCAGTGCATTAGCGGGGGCCCAAGAGACCCAGTACTTC. As protein: CASSALAGAQETQYF.

V usage is TRBV27 and J usage is TRBJ2-5, with 10 bases matching TRBD2. Germline trimming cut 2 bases from V and 1 base from J; bases unmatched to any gene: 4. This CDR3 spans 16 amino acids. Germline CDR1 is MNHEY and CDR2 is SMNVEV (reference sequence). The CDR3 loop reads CASSLQLAGSQETQYF. The CDR3 coding sequence is TGTGCCAGCAGTTTACAACTAGCGGGGAGCCAAGAGACCCAGTACTTC.

The chain carries TRBV27 and TRBJ2-1, with TRBD1 as a possible D gene (5 bases). Trimming cost V 6 bases and J 4 bases, with 7 bases left between them. This CDR3 has 12 amino acids. Looked up from germline, CDR1 is MNHEY and CDR2 is SMNVEV (reference sequence). CDR3 coding DNA: TGTGCCAGCAGGACAGATTACAATGAGCAGTTCTTC. Protein product: CASRTDYNEQFF.

Only a few counts were recorded for this clone. J is TRBJ1-1 and V is TRBV21-1. TRBV21-1 is designated a pseudogene. The CDR3 has 15 amino acids. The CDR3 DNA follows: TGTGCCAGCAGCAAAGTCGGGGGGCGAAGGACTGAAGCTTTCTTT. Its translation: CASSKVGGRRTEAFF.

This clone was seen only a few times. The V gene is TRBV14, the J gene TRBJ2-1; a weak D match, TRBD2 (6 bases). This CDR3 region has 16 residues. Germline V lookup: CDR1 SGHDN, CDR2 FVKESK. V was trimmed by 1 base and J by 1 base, leaving 11 bases between them. CDR3 in DNA: TGTGCCAGCAGCCAAGGTACCAGCGGGTCCTACAATGAGCAGTTCTTC. Translation gives CASSQGTSGSYNEQFF. The full variable domain, with the rest looked up from reference TRBV14 and TRBJ2-1, is EAGVTQFPSHSVIEKGQTVTLRCDPISGHDNLYWYRRVMGKEIKFLLHFVKESKQDESGMPNNRFLAERTGGTYSTLKVQPAELEDSGVYFCASSQGTSGSYNEQFFGPGTRLTVL.

In its sample, this clone was seen a few times. V gene TRBV4-1 combines with J gene TRBJ2-1; a possible D gene is TRBD2 (7 bases). This CDR3 region has 16 residues. Trimming removed 1 base from V and 5 bases from J, with 15 bases in between. Germline CDR1 reads MGHRA; CDR2 reads YSYEKL. CDR3 loop: CASSQAWGGADNEQFF. The DNA for the CDR3 is TGCGCCAGCAGCCAAGCGTGGGGGGGGGCCGACAATGAGCAGTTCTTC.

The chain couples TRBV7-2 to TRBJ2-5; the D is unclear. The J call may be in error: the DNA end matches TRBJ2-7 better. Germline CDR1 is SGHTA and CDR2 is FQGNSA. The CDR3 length is 15 residues. CDR3 loop: CASNNIPGNSYEQYF. CDR3 nucleotides: TGTGCCAGCAATAACATCCCAGGCAACTCCTACGAGCAGTACTTC.

The chain couples TRBV18 to TRBJ1-2; 8 bases are a match to TRBD1. CDR3 size: 13 residues. Losses at the gene ends were 4 bases for V and 6 bases for J; bases not matched to a gene: 4. Germline assignment: CDR1 KGHSH and CDR2 LQKENI. CDR3 residues: CASSLDREDGYTF. The CDR3 DNA follows: TGTGCCAGCTCACTGGACAGGGAGGATGGCTACACCTTC.

This clone showed up just a few times. The rearrangement joins TRBV27 to TRBJ2-6; no clear D gene. CDR1 MNHEY and CDR2 SMNVEV come from the germline V gene (reference sequence). The V end lost 3 bases, the J end lost 0 bases, and 6 bases lay between the germline ends. The CDR3 length is 15 residues. CDR3 sequence reads: CASSFFSSGANVLTF. The CDR3 DNA reads as TGTGCCAGCAGTTTCTTCAGCTCTGGGGCCAACGTCCTGACTTTC.

This clone was observed a single time. The genes are TRBV7-9 and TRBJ1-3, with D hard to call. The V end lost 7 bases, the J end lost 0 bases, and 10 bases lay between the germline ends. The CDR3 sequence is 14 residues long. Per the germline V gene, CDR1 is SEHNR and CDR2 is FQNEAQ (reference sequence). The CDR3 loop reads CASTRESSGNTIYF. CDR3 sequence (DNA): TGTGCCAGCACGAGGGAGAGCTCTGGAAACACCATATATTTT.